The T cell receptor beta chain under discussion was sequenced for a study of Ad26.COV2.S vaccination and SARS-CoV-2 variants. Study summary: In the COV1001 trial, the donor was in the Ad26.COV2.S arm. Dosing was one shot or two shots 56 days apart. Regarding the study as a whole: Analytic work on TCR breadth and depth might have understated the full extent of total T cell responses. Similar non-spike TCR breadth was seen in vaccine and placebo recipients.

Treatment given: 15 to 20 received Ad26.COV2.S at low or high dose, single or two shots; a few received placebo; per-sample allocation not given. Day 63 after the first vaccine or placebo injection was the time point for sampling. The CDR3 extends over 14 amino acids. Unmatched junction bases numbered 8, after V lost 4 bases and J lost 7 bases. Germline V gives CDR1 MNHEY, CDR2 SMNVEV (reference sequence). The protocol was immunoSEQ multiplex PCR, while the TCRdb copy is restricted to in-frame clones and leaves out a portion. Among roughly 350,000 clones listed, less than 90% were seen once. A word on this clone: The antigen is undetermined.

The specimen was peripheral blood, collected in a trial of Ad26.COV2.S vaccine versus placebo. The chain links TRBV27 to TRBJ1-2, with 8 positions matching TRBD1. This clonotype originated in a person aged 18 to 65 who received the Ad26.COV2.S COVID-19 vaccine or a placebo. CDR3 sequence (DNA): TGTGCCAGCAGTTGGCAGGGGGCCCAGTCTGGCTACACCTTC. Protein product: CASSWQGAQSGYTF.